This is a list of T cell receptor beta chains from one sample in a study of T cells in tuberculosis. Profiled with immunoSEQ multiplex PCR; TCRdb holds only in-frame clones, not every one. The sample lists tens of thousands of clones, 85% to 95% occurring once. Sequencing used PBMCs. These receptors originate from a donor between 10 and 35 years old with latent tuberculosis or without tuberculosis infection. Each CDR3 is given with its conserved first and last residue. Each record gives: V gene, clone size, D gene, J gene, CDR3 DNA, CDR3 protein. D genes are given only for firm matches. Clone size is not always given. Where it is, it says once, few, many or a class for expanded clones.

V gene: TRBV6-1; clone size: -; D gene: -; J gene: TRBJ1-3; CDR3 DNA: TGTGCCAGCAGTGATCATGAGTCCAGGGTCTTCCTGTATAGCACCATATATTTT; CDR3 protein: CASSDHESRVFLYSTIYF
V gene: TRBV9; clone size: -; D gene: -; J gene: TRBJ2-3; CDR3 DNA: TGTGCCAGCAGCGTTAGCGTGGATACGCAGTATTTT; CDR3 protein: CASSVSVDTQYF
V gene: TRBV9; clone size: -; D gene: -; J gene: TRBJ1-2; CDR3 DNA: TGTGCCAGCAGCACAGATATCGCTAACTATGGCTACACCTTC; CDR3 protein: CASSTDIANYGYTF
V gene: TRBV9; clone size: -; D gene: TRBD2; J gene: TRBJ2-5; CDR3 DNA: TGTGCCAGCAGCGTAGGAGCGGGGCAACCAGGGGAGACCCAGTACTTC; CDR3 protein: CASSVGAGQPGETQYF
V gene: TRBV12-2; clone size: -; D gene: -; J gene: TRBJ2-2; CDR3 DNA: TGTGCAAGTCGCCCACCACCGGTGTCATGGTCGCCCACCGGGGAGCTGTTTTTT; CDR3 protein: CASRPPPVSWSPTGELFF
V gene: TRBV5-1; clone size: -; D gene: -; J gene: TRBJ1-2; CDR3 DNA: TGCGCCAGCAGCTGGGGCGGGGTCCGGTCCGGGGGCTACACCTTC; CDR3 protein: CASSWGGVRSGGYTF
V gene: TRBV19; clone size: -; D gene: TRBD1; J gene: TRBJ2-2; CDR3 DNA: TGTGCCAGTAGTTCACGACAGGGTTTTTATTTAGACACCGGGGAGCTGTTTTTT; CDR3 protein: CASSSRQGFYLDTGELFF
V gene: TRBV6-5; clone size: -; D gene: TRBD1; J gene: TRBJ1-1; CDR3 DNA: TGTGCCAGCAGCCAAAGACAGGGTGTCGCTTTCTTT; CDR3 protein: CASSQRQGVAFF
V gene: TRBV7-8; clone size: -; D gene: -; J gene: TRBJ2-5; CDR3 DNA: TGTGCCAGCAGCTTAGGGATTTCAGGGTTGGAGACCCAGTACTTC; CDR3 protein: CASSLGISGLETQYF
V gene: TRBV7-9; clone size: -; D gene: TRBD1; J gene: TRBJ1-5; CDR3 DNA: TGTGCCAGCAGCCCAATGGGACAGGGGGGCAATCAGCCCCAGCATTTT; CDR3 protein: CASSPMGQGGNQPQHF
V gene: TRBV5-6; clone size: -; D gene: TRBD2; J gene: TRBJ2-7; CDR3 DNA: TGTGCCAGCAGCTTGGTTGCGGGGGAAAACTACGAGCAGTACTTC; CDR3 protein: CASSLVAGENYEQYF
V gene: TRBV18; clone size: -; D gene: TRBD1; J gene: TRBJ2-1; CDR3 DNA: TGTGCCAGCTCACGACGCGGGACAGGCAGTAATGAGCAGTTCTTC; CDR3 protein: CASSRRGTGSNEQFF
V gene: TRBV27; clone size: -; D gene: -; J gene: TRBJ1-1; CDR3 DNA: TGTGCCAGCAGTTTATCGAGGGACACTGAAGCTTTCTTT; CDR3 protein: CASSLSRDTEAFF
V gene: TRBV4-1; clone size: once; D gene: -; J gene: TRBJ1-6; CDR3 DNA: TGCGCCAGCAGCCAAGATAGAGGGTATTCACCCCTCCACTTT; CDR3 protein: CASSQDRGYSPLHF
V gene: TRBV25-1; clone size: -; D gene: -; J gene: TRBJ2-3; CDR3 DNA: TGTGCCAGCAGTGAGGGAGCCGCCACAGATACGCAGTATTTT; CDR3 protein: CASSEGAATDTQYF
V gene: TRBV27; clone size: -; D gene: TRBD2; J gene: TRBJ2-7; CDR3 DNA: TGTGCCAGCAGTTTACGGGCTAGCGGGGGGGCGGAGCAGTACTTC; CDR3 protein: CASSLRASGGAEQYF
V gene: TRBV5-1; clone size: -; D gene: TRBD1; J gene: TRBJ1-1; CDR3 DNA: TGCGCCAGCAGCATTTCGACAGGGAGGAACACTGAAGCTTTCTTT; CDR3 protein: CASSISTGRNTEAFF
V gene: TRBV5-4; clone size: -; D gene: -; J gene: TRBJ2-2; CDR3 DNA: TGTGCCAGCAGCTTGGAGTCCGTGCGGGGGCCAACAAGAGGCGGGGAGCTGTTTTTT; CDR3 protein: CASSLESVRGPTRGGELFF
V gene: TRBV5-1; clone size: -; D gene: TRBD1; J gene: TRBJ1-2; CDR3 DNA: TGCGCCAGCAGCGCAGACAGGGCGGCGGGTAGTGATGGCTACACCTTC; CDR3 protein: CASSADRAAGSDGYTF
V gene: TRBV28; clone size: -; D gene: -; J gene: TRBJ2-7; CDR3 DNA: TGTGCCAGCAGTTTGGGGCAGCTCTACGAGCAGTACTTC; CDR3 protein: CASSLGQLYEQYF
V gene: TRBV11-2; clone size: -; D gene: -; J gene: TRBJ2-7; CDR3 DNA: TGTGCCAGCAGCTTCCCGCGGGAAGAGCAGTACTTC; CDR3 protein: CASSFPREEQYF
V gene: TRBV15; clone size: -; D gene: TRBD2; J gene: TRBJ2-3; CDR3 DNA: TGTGCCACCAGTCAGAGGACTAGCGTATATACAGATACGCAGTATTTT; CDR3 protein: CATSQRTSVYTDTQYF
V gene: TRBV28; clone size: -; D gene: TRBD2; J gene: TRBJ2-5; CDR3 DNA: TGTGCCAGCAGTTTAGCCAGCGGGAGTCGGTGGGCCCAGTACTTC; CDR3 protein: CASSLASGSRWAQYF